The sequence of this TCR beta chain was determined in a study of blood T cell repertoires in COVID-19. Sequenced by immunoSEQ multiplex PCR; TCRdb stores in-frame clones only, minus some. The sample includes some 150,000 clones, 80% to 90% of them seen just once. The source of this sequence is a middle-aged man who had recovered from COVID-19. The sequenced sample was peripheral blood.

The CDR3 DNA sequence: TGTGCCAGTAGTATAGGCAGGAACACCGGGGAGCTGTTTTTT. Translating gives CASSIGRNTGELFF. The J gene is TRBJ2-2, the V gene TRBV19; no reliable D call. The CDR3 covers 14 residues. V was cut by 1 base and J by 1 base, with 4 bases left in between. Germline-derived CDR1 and CDR2 are LNHDA and SQIVND (reference sequence).